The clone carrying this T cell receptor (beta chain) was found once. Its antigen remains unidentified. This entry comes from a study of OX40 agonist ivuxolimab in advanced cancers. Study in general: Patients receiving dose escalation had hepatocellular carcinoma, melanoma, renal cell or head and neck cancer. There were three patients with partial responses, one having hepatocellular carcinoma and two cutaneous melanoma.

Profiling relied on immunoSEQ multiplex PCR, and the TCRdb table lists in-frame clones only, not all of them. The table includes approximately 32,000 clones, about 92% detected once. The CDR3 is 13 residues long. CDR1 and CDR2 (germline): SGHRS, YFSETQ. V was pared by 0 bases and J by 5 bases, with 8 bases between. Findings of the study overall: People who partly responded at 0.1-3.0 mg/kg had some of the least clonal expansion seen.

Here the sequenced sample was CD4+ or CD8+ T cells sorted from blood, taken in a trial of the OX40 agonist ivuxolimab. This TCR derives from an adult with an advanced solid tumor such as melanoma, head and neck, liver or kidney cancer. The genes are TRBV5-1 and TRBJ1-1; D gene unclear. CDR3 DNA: TGCGCCAGCAGCTTGGGGGCGTGGACTGAAGCTTTCTTT. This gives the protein CASSLGAWTEAFF.